The 16 T cell receptor beta chains given below trace back to one sample, sequenced in a study of cytomegalovirus exposure and HLA in healthy donors. PCR involved 60 Vbeta and 13 Jbeta primers. Using immunoSEQ multiplex PCR, the repertoire was profiled, and TCRdb retains in-frame clones only, with some absent. The table includes under 200,000 clones, under 85% detected once. Sequencing used PBMCs. The receptor source for this set is a female donor in good health and CMV-seronegative.

The rearrangement links TRBV5-6 to TRBJ1-1; TRBD1 is a possible D gene (6 bases). CDR1 SGHDT and CDR2 YYEEEE come from the germline V gene. CDR3 length: 15 residues. V was pared by 5 bases and J by 4 bases, with 18 bases between. The CDR3 coding sequence is TGTGCCAGCAGGGCGTGGGGGGGCCTACGCACTGAAGCTTTCTTT. Translated, it gives CASRAWGGLRTEAFF.

This clone was seen a handful of times. Other DNA sequences within the sample encode an identical CDR3. The chain recombines TRBV7-3 with TRBJ1-1, with 7 bases that match TRBD1. This CDR3 region has 16 residues. After removal of 2 bases from V and 0 bases from J, the junction contained 6 bases not matched to a gene. Per germline, CDR1 SGHTA and CDR2 FQGTGA. CDR3 nucleotide sequence: TGTGCCAGCAGCTTACAGGGGGGCGGAATGAACACTGAAGCTTTCTTT. Its translation: CASSLQGGGMNTEAFF.

The V call is TRBV30, the J call TRBJ1-2; 7 bases line up with TRBD1. Germline V CDR1 and CDR2: GTSNPN, SVGIG (reference sequence). V shed 3 bases and J 11 bases; nucleotides not matched to a gene: 9. The CDR3 is 12 amino acids. The CDR3 nucleotides are TGTGCCTGGAGGCGGGACAGCCGTTCGTACACCTTC. Its translation is CAWRRDSRSYTF.

The genes are TRBV9 and TRBJ1-1, with 9 bases lining up with TRBD1. The CDR3 covers 15 residues. V was pared by 3 bases and J by 4 bases, with 7 bases of the junction left unmatched. Germline CDR1 reads SGDLS; CDR2 reads YYNGEE. CDR3 residues: CASSGVRDRVTEAFF. CDR3 nucleotide sequence: TGTGCCAGCAGCGGAGTCCGGGACAGGGTCACTGAAGCTTTCTTT.

The chain links TRBV27 to TRBJ2-1; the match to TRBD1 covers 10 bases. The junction had 11 bases not matched to a gene; V was cut back by 6 bases and J by 6 bases. Germline V gene data show CDR1 as MNHEY and CDR2 as SMNVEV (reference sequence). The CDR3 extends over 16 amino acids. The CDR3 nucleotides are TGTGCCAGCAGCGCGCCGGGACAGGGGTTTTCCAATGAGCAGTTCTTC. It codes for CASSAPGQGFSNEQFF.

This chain joins TRBV28 and TRBJ1-2; 7 bases agree with TRBD1. The CDR3 is 15 residues long. The trim removed 6 bases at V and 2 bases at J, leaving 9 bases unmatched. Germline V CDR1 and CDR2: MDHEN, SYDVKM. The CDR3 coding sequence is TGTGCCAGCAGCTTCCGGGACAGACTGAACTATGGCTACACCTTC. It is translated as CASSFRDRLNYGYTF.

V gene TRBV6-5 combines with J gene TRBJ2-5, with 9 nucleotides matching TRBD1. The CDR3 length is 14 residues. Trimming took 6 bases from V and 4 from J; bases not matched to a gene: 6. Germline assignment: CDR1 MNHEY and CDR2 SVGAGI. The CDR3 nucleotides are TGTGCCAGCAGCCAACTACAGGGGGCAGAGACCCAGTACTTC. Its translation is CASSQLQGAETQYF.

The J gene is TRBJ1-1, the V gene TRBV28, with 8 bases identical to TRBD1. This CDR3 contains 15 residues. With V trimmed by 6 bases and J by 1 base, 7 bases remained unmatched. Germline loops: CDR1 MDHEN, CDR2 SYDVKM. CDR3 loop: CASSRGGTGNTEAFF. CDR3 DNA: TGTGCCAGCAGCCGAGGGGGGACAGGGAACACTGAAGCTTTCTTT.

The chain combines TRBV5-8 with TRBJ2-7; D unclear. CDR3 size: 17 residues. With 0 bases removed from V and 5 bases from J, the gap between germline ends came to 21 bases. Germline CDR1 is SGHTS and CDR2 is YDEGEE. CDR3 coding DNA: TGTGCCAGCAGCTTGGCCAGAGGCGTAGCCGTTAATGACGAGCAGTACTTC. It specifies CASSLARGVAVNDEQYF.

The V call is TRBV19, the J call TRBJ1-1, with D possibly matching TRBD1 (6 bases). Trimming removed 9 bases from V and 0 bases from J, with 11 bases in between. The CDR3 sequence is 13 residues long. Germline CDR1 is LNHDA and CDR2 is SQIVND (reference sequence). The CDR3 here is CASRGQMNTEAFF. CDR3 in DNA: TGTGCCAGCCGGGGACAAATGAACACTGAAGCTTTCTTT.

This clone was recorded once. The chain joins TRBV29-1 to TRBJ1-5; the match to TRBD1 covers 9 bases. The CDR3 length is 13 residues. Germline V gene sequence: CDR1 SQVTM, CDR2 ANQGSEA. V shed 4 bases and J 9 bases; nucleotides not matched to a gene: 7. The CDR3 DNA is TGCAGCGTTGCCGACAGGGGGGAACGGCCCCAGCATTTT. It is translated as CSVADRGERPQHF.

The chain has TRBV4-3 and TRBJ1-4; the D is unclear. Germline CDR1 reads LGHNA; CDR2 reads YSLEER. The V end lost 1 base, the J end lost 0 bases, and 6 bases lay between the germline ends. CDR3 size: 15 residues. Here the CDR3 reads CASSQGATTNEKLFF. The CDR3 DNA reads TGCGCCAGCAGCCAAGGGGCAACAACTAATGAAAAACTGTTTTTT.

This chain uses TRBV5-1 with TRBJ1-2; 10 nucleotides match TRBD1. CDR1 is SGHRS and CDR2 is YFSETQ in the germline V gene. The CDR3 has 13 amino acids. The V and J ends lost 3 bases and 6 bases, in that order; junction bases with no gene match: 2. CDR3 sequence: CASSSGQGNGYTF. CDR3 DNA sequence: TGCGCCAGCAGCTCGGGACAGGGGAATGGCTACACCTTC.

This clone was seen once. The V gene is TRBV6-1, the J gene TRBJ2-5, with unresolved D. Germline assignment: CDR1 MNHNS and CDR2 SASEGT. The CDR3 runs 12 residues. Trimming removed 4 bases from V and 5 bases from J, with 8 bases in between. The CDR3 loop reads CASSVSWETQYF. The CDR3 bases are TGTGCCAGCAGTGTTAGCTGGGAGACCCAGTACTTC.

This rearrangement joins TRBV19 to TRBJ2-1; 13 bases agree with TRBD2. CDR1 LNHDA and CDR2 SQIVND come from the germline V gene (reference sequence). V trimming: 5 bases; J trimming: 3 bases; junction bases outside the gene matches: 4. CDR3 length: 16 residues. CDR3 sequence (DNA): TGTGCCAGTAGTCGGACTAGCGGGGGCGACTACAATGAGCAGTTCTTC. This codes for CASSRTSGGDYNEQFF.

This clone was detected only a few times. V usage is TRBV18 and J usage is TRBJ1-1, with D maybe TRBD1 (6 bases). The germline V gene has CDR1 KGHSH and CDR2 LQKENI. V dropped 6 bases and J dropped 2 bases, with 19 bases sitting between them. The CDR3 has 16 residues. The CDR3 spells CASSPVRDIINTEAFF. The CDR3 DNA follows: TGTGCCAGCTCCCCCGTTAGGGACATAATAAACACTGAAGCTTTCTTT.